This T cell receptor (beta chain) was captured by sequencing in a study of T cell responses to AZD1222 COVID-19 vaccine. Study outcomes and limitations: Rises in breadth and depth of Spike-specific TCRs came after two AZD1222 doses.

As regards this clone: Its specificity is unknown.

This CDR3 spans 17 amino acids. Trimming pared 0 bases from V and 10 bases from J, leaving 19 bases between. CDR1 is LGHNA, CDR2 YNFKEQ, per germline. The table came from immunoSEQ multiplex PCR; TCRdb's copy has only in-frame clones and leaves some out. The top ten hold about 4% of the sample, which has some 100,000 clones, 80% to 90% seen once. This sequence was found in an adult who received the AZD1222 COVID-19 vaccine. The chain is built from TRBV4-2 and TRBJ1-6, with D maybe TRBD1 (5 bases). The sample here was peripheral blood, taken 28 days after the second AZD1222 dose. Here the CDR3 DNA reads TGTGCCAGCAGCCAAGATCCAGGGAGGGAAATTAGATCACCCCTCCACTTT. Translated, it gives CASSQDPGREIRSPLHF.